These 18 T cell receptor beta chains originate from one sample sequenced in a study of blood T cell repertoires in COVID-19. Profiling relied on immunoSEQ multiplex PCR, and the TCRdb table lists in-frame clones only, not all of them. The top ten hold roughly 8% of the sample, which has about 480,000 clones, about 85% seen once. The specimen sequenced was PBMCs or T cells enriched from blood (not recorded which). The receptor set was obtained from a woman aged 55-70 years who had recovered from COVID-19.

The V and J genes are TRBV5-4 and TRBJ1-6; tentative D call: TRBD1 (6 bases). Germline values: CDR1 SGHNT, CDR2 YYREEE (reference sequence). The ends were cut back, 4 bases at V and 10 bases at J, with 15 bases in the middle. This CDR3 comprises 14 residues. The CDR3 loop reads CASSVLGTLSPLHF. CDR3 nucleotide sequence: TGTGCCAGCAGCGTGTTAGGGACACTCTCACCCCTCCACTTT.

V gene TRBV27 combines with J gene TRBJ1-6, with 7 bases fitting TRBD1. The CDR3 has 15 amino acids. Trimming took 6 bases from V and 7 from J; bases not matched to a gene: 9. The germline V gene encodes CDR1 MNHEY and CDR2 SMNVEV (reference sequence). Here the CDR3 DNA reads TGTGCCAGCAGAAGGGGACAGTGGCCGAATTCACCCCTCCACTTT. Its protein product is CASRRGQWPNSPLHF.

The gene calls are TRBV6-4 and TRBJ1-6, with TRBD1 identical over 7 bases. V gave up 7 bases and J gave up 5 bases; unmatched junction bases: 11. The CDR3 is 16 amino acids. From germline, CDR1 is MRHNA and CDR2 SNTAGT. CDR3 in amino acids: CASKITGTANNSPLHF. CDR3 nucleotides: TGTGCCAGCAAGATCACCGGGACAGCAAATAATTCACCCCTCCACTTT.

V is TRBV7-8 and J is TRBJ1-1; a weak D match, TRBD1 (5 bases). This CDR3 comprises 16 residues. Between the trimmed V and J ends, which lost 5 bases and 3 bases, there was a span of 19 bases. The germline gives CDR1 SGHVS, CDR2 FQNEAQ. CDR3 bases: TGTGCCAGCAGCCCCCCAGGGAGGCGCAGGGACACTGAAGCTTTCTTT. As protein: CASSPPGRRRDTEAFF.

The V gene is TRBV30, the J gene TRBJ1-1; D is unclear. V lost 0 bases and J lost 1, with 9 bases in between. Germline V gene lookup returns CDR1 GTSNPN and CDR2 SVGIG (reference sequence). The CDR3 is 14 amino acids. This chain's CDR3 is CAWSVDSSNTEAFF. The CDR3 bases are TGTGCCTGGAGTGTAGATAGTTCGAACACTGAAGCTTTCTTT. The variable domain in full, with the rest retrieved from reference TRBV30 and TRBJ1-1, is SQTIHQWPATLVQPVGSPLSLECTVEGTSNPNLYWYRQAAGRGLQLLFYSVGIGQISSEVPQNLSASRPQDRQFILSSKKLLLSDSGFYLCAWSVDSSNTEAFFGQGTRLTVV.

The chain recombines TRBV9 with TRBJ2-7, with a possible D match to TRBD1 (6 bases). Looked up from germline, CDR1 is SGDLS and CDR2 is YYNGEE. V was trimmed by 4 bases and J by 7 bases, leaving 12 bases between them. The CDR3 has 12 residues. CDR3 sequence reads: CASSPGDDEQYF. CDR3 DNA: TGTGCCAGCAGCCCAGGGGACGATGAGCAGTACTTC. The full variable domain, with the rest looked up from reference TRBV9 and TRBJ2-7, is DSGVTQTPKHLITATGQRVTLRCSPRSGDLSVYWYQQSLDQGLQFLIQYYNGEERAKGNILERFSAQQFPDLHSELNLSSLELGDSALYFCASSPGDDEQYFGPGTRLTVT.

This clone was observed many times. This chain joins TRBV27 and TRBJ1-4, with a weak D call TRBD1 (5 bases). The CDR3 sequence is 14 residues long. The V gene's germline CDR1 is MNHEY and CDR2 SMNVEV (reference sequence). Trimming removed 3 bases from V and 4 bases from J, with 9 bases in between. The CDR3 loop reads CASSFLGLNEKLFF. CDR3 nucleotide sequence: TGTGCCAGCAGTTTTCTGGGGCTTAATGAAAAACTGTTTTTT. Combining the CDR3 with reference TRBV27 and TRBJ1-4 gives the whole variable domain EAQVTQNPRYLITVTGKKLTVTCSQNMNHEYMSWYRQDPGLGLRQIYYSMNVEVTDKGDVPEGYKVSRKEKRNFPLILESPSPNQTSLYFCASSFLGLNEKLFFGSGTQLSVL.

The CDR3 DNA is TGTGCCACCTCATCGGTAGCGGGGTCGGCAGATACGCAGTATTTT. Protein sequence: CATSSVAGSADTQYF. The chain recombines TRBV24-1 with TRBJ2-3; 8 nucleotides line up with TRBD2. The germline V gene has CDR1 KGHDR and CDR2 SFDVKD. The CDR3 is 15 residues long. The ends lost 9 bases at V and 4 bases at J; junction bases unmatched: 11.

The chain uses TRBV6-5 and TRBJ1-5; D remains ambiguous. Trimming removed 9 bases from V and 0 bases from J, with 9 bases in between. CDR1 is MNHEY, CDR2 SVGAGI, per germline. CDR3 length equals 13 residues. This chain's CDR3 is CASRGGSNQPQHF. CDR3 bases: TGTGCCAGTCGCGGCGGTAGCAATCAGCCCCAGCATTTT.

This rearrangement joins TRBV24-1 to TRBJ1-2; D is unclear. Germline assignment: CDR1 KGHDR and CDR2 SFDVKD. Trimming left V 0 bases short and J 4 bases short, with 8 bases between. The CDR3 extends over 14 amino acids. The CDR3 reads CATSDLNLGYGYTF. In nucleotides, the CDR3 is TGTGCCACCAGTGATTTGAATCTCGGCTATGGCTACACCTTC.

This clone was seen a single time. The CDR3 coding sequence is TGTGCCAGCAGATCGGGGGTTGGCGAGCAGTACTTC. This translates into CASRSGVGEQYF. The chain joins TRBV7-9 to TRBJ2-7, with D perhaps matching TRBD2 (6 bases). Germline assignment: CDR1 SEHNR and CDR2 FQNEAQ (reference sequence). V was clipped by 6 bases and J by 6 bases, with 12 bases between them. This CDR3 region has 12 residues.

The rearrangement uses TRBV6-5 and TRBJ1-6; 11 bases map to TRBD1. V shed 5 bases and J 10 bases; nucleotides not matched to a gene: 7. Germline lookup yields CDR1 MNHEY and CDR2 SVGAGI. The CDR3 consists of 15 residues. The DNA of the CDR3 is TGTGCCAGCAGTAACTTCGGGACAGGGGGATCACCCCTCCACTTT. Amino acids: CASSNFGTGGSPLHF.

V usage is TRBV5-6 and J usage is TRBJ2-6, with D uncertain. The CDR3 consists of 15 residues. CDR1 SGHDT and CDR2 YYEEEE come from the germline V gene. V shed 4 bases and J shed 4 bases, with 12 bases lying between them. As DNA, the CDR3 is TGTGCCAGCAGCCTACTAACTGGAGGGGCCAACGTCCTGACTTTC. Translated, it gives CASSLLTGGANVLTF. The full variable domain, its missing parts supplied by reference TRBV5-6 and TRBJ2-6, is DAGVTQSPTHLIKTRGQQVTLRCSPKSGHDTVSWYQQALGQGPQFIFQYYEEEERQRGNFPDRFSGHQFPNYSSELNVNALLLGDSALYLCASSLLTGGANVLTFGAGSRLTVL.

This clone was seen a single time. The chain employs TRBV10-3 and TRBJ1-2; the D gene is possibly TRBD1 (6 bases). Trimming stripped 7 bases from V and 4 bases from J, with 16 bases between. The CDR3 has 14 residues. The germline gives CDR1 ENHRY, CDR2 SYGVKD. CDR3 loop: CAINKAGEGYGYTF. CDR3 coding DNA: TGTGCCATCAACAAGGCAGGGGAGGGCTATGGCTACACCTTC.

The chain is built from TRBV2 and TRBJ2-4, with TRBD2 identical over 10 bases. The CDR3 totals 15 residues. Germline-derived CDR1 and CDR2 are SNHLY and FYNNEI. After removal of 4 bases from V and 7 bases from J, the junction contained 7 bases not matched to a gene. The CDR3 DNA follows: TGTGCCAGCAGTGCGGTTAGCGGGGGGACGAACATTCAGTACTTC. The encoded protein is CASSAVSGGTNIQYF.

The chain uses TRBV5-8 and TRBJ2-1, with D possibly TRBD2 on 5 matching bases. This CDR3 has 14 amino acids. Germline CDR1 is SGHTS and CDR2 is YDEGEE. The germline V and J ends were trimmed by 2 bases and 8 bases, with 14 bases remaining between them. The CDR3 coding sequence is TGTGCCAGCAGCTTCTTGAGGCGGACTGATGAGCAGTTCTTC. This translates into CASSFLRRTDEQFF.

The chain combines TRBV3-1 (or the pseudogene TRBV3-2) with TRBJ1-5, with D possibly being TRBD1 (5 bases). CDR3 length equals 14 residues. Trimming pared 3 bases from V and 6 bases from J, leaving 12 bases between. Germline values: CDR1 LGHDT, CDR2 YNNKEL (reference sequence). The CDR3 region has the DNA TGTGCCAGCAGCCACCAGGGATATGGTCAGCCCCAGCATTTT. This codes for CASSHQGYGQPQHF.

A single count supports this clone. This specimen includes other DNA sequences encoding the same CDR3. This chain links TRBV4-2 with TRBJ2-3; the match to TRBD2 covers 8 bases. The CDR3 length is 16 residues. The germline V gene encodes CDR1 LGHNA and CDR2 YNFKEQ. V shed 0 bases and J 2 bases; nucleotides not matched to a gene: 4. The CDR3: CASSQELAGFTDTQYF. The CDR3 DNA sequence: TGTGCCAGCAGCCAAGAATTAGCGGGATTCACAGATACGCAGTATTTT.